The clone carrying this T cell receptor beta chain was found a few times. Antigen: not known. This sample is drawn from a study of CD8 T cells in ankylosing spondylitis. The study, taken as a whole, reports: As for the disease-linked clones, they showed a CD8+ phenotype and occurred at relatively low frequencies in peripheral blood. Among TCR beta sequences, a motif of several highly homologous variants appeared characteristic of ankylosing spondylitis blood.

One entry per CDR3 protein results from TCRdb running MiXCR on the 5' RACE reads. Of around 340,000 distinct CDR3 sequences listed, roughly 22% are singletons. The CDR3 is 11 amino acids. The V end was cut by 6 bases, the J end by 15 bases, with 15 bases between. Material: blood, either unsorted or a sorted T cell fraction (not recorded which). The TCR was taken from a male donor with ankylosing spondylitis or in good health (not recorded which). This chain uses TRBV12-3 or TRBV12-4 with TRBJ2-1; D is perhaps TRBD2 (5 bases). The CDR3 coding sequence is TGTGCCAGCAGCCCGGGATTTAGGGTGTTCTTC. Translated, it gives CASSPGFRVFF.